This T cell receptor beta chain came from a study of T cells after yellow fever vaccination. From the 5' RACE reads, TCRdb called clonotypes with MiXCR, one entry per CDR3 protein. This table has 250,000 to 300,000 distinct CDR3 sequences, 10% to 15% appearing once. Germline lookup yields CDR1 SGHRS and CDR2 YFSETQ. V dropped 0 bases and J dropped 10; count of bases not matched to a gene: 12. CDR3 length: 16 amino acids. Study results and limitations: A minor fraction of clonotypes spanned both CD4 and CD8 compartments. Among primary-vaccination clones, most reappeared after the booster, at roughly 95% for CD4 and 88% for CD8.

Worth noting for this clonotype: The antigen is not known.

The source material was CD4+ T cells sorted from PBMCs, sampled 45 days after the yellow fever booster vaccination. The V and J genes are TRBV5-1 and TRBJ2-5, with 10 bases aligning to TRBD2. This receptor was obtained from a man in his thirties or forties who received the YFV17D yellow fever vaccine. CDR3 in amino acids: CASSLDPSGRQTHQYF. CDR3 bases: TGCGCCAGCAGCTTGGATCCTAGCGGGAGACAAACACACCAGTACTTC.